These T cell receptor beta chains were read from a single sample in a study of cytomegalovirus exposure and HLA in healthy donors. Profiled with immunoSEQ multiplex PCR; TCRdb holds only in-frame clones, not every one. The sample has approximately 100,000 clones; roughly 85% are singletons. The sequencing input was PBMCs. Every receptor here comes from a woman aged 40-49 years in good health and CMV-seronegative. The CDR3 runs from the conserved cysteine through the conserved F or W.

CDR3aa: CATSREAYGYTF
len: 12
v_gene: TRBV15

CDR3aa: CASFSGTASYEQYF
len: 14
v_gene: TRBV5-1

CDR3aa: CASSESGGDGPQHF
len: 14
v_gene: TRBV25-1

CDR3aa: CASSFTQVAGGPYNEQFF
len: 18
v_gene: TRBV5-1

CDR3aa: CASSPSGGGDTQYF
len: 14
v_gene: TRBV10-1

CDR3aa: CASSDTPGFVSGNTIYF
len: 17
v_gene: TRBV6-4

CDR3aa: CASSLILAGEPYEQYF
len: 16
v_gene: TRBV7-2

CDR3aa: CASSLPDGSQETQYF
len: 15
v_gene: TRBV5-8

CDR3aa: CAISGVSAYNEQFF
len: 14
v_gene: TRBV10-3

CDR3aa: CASTDGGAGDTEAFF
len: 15
v_gene: TRBV19

CDR3aa: CASSRWIAGTENNEQFF
len: 17
v_gene: TRBV4-1

CDR3aa: CASTLPGVNTEAFF
len: 14
v_gene: TRBV6-1

CDR3aa: CASSRDTNTEAFF
len: 13
v_gene: TRBV4-2

CDR3aa: CASSMGRQGADTEAFF
len: 16
v_gene: TRBV19

CDR3aa: CASSLARAGELFF
len: 13
v_gene: TRBV27

CDR3aa: CAWSARDTLNSPLHF
len: 15
v_gene: TRBV30

CDR3aa: CASSSGQGWEETQYF
len: 15
v_gene: TRBV11-3

CDR3aa: CASSLLPDPPGEQYF
len: 15
v_gene: TRBV27

CDR3aa: CASSHPERGLQSQYF
len: 15
v_gene: TRBV7-9

CDR3aa: CASSRTSGGVYNEQFF
len: 16
v_gene: TRBV14

CDR3aa: CASSPRTGSNEQFF
len: 14
v_gene: TRBV7-9

CDR3aa: CASSLAGSTDTQYF
len: 14
v_gene: TRBV28

CDR3aa: CASRLLGTGDEKLFF
len: 15
v_gene: TRBV6-5

CDR3aa: CASRPTGATEAFF
len: 13
v_gene: TRBV6-6

CDR3aa: CASSMGAGANIQYF
len: 14
v_gene: TRBV19

CDR3aa: CASSIGTSGRFYEQFF
len: 16
v_gene: TRBV19

CDR3aa: CASSYQGSPLHF
len: 12
v_gene: TRBV6-5

CDR3aa: CAWSNGGGSGYTF
len: 13
v_gene: TRBV30

CDR3aa: CASSLLTANNEQFF
len: 14
v_gene: TRBV7-8

CDR3aa: CASSLRQGIVTF
len: 12
v_gene: TRBV27

CDR3aa: CATQSSGTDTQYF
len: 13
v_gene: TRBV6-5

CDR3aa: CASSYSAARGYEQYF
len: 15
v_gene: TRBV6-5

CDR3aa: CASSLGLLQGSEAFF
len: 15
v_gene: TRBV7-6

CDR3aa: CAISDLGTGNQPQHF
len: 15
v_gene: TRBV10-3

CDR3aa: CASSEYPVGANVLTF
len: 15
v_gene: TRBV2

CDR3aa: CASSVGGTRVEQFF
len: 14
v_gene: TRBV9

CDR3aa: CASSTAGGTQYF
len: 12
v_gene: TRBV28

CDR3aa: CASSVNPTPDNEQFF
len: 15
v_gene: TRBV9

CDR3aa: CASSQDRPGQLARHEQFF
len: 18
v_gene: TRBV4-3

CDR3aa: CASSEFTGGMHGYTF
len: 15
v_gene: TRBV2

CDR3aa: CASSSIRRLAGGASTDTQYF
len: 20
v_gene: TRBV7-6

CDR3aa: CASSVTSGTGGEAFF
len: 15
v_gene: TRBV25-1

CDR3aa: CASSPGGTLNYGYTF
len: 15
v_gene: TRBV16

CDR3aa: CASSQAFGQASGNTIYF
len: 17
v_gene: TRBV4-3

CDR3aa: CSAASGSLSEQFF
len: 13
v_gene: TRBV29-1